This T cell receptor (beta chain) was documented in a study of response to subunit inactivated influenza vaccine. The CDR3 has 15 residues. Germline-derived CDR1 and CDR2 are MNHNS and SASEGT. The ends were cut back, 6 bases at V and 0 bases at J, with 13 bases in the middle. About this clonotype: Its antigen remains unknown.

TCRdb itself ran the RT-PCR reads through MiXCR, one entry per CDR3 protein. The sample comprises roughly 650,000 distinct CDR3 sequences, approximately 14% of which are singletons, and 11% rests with the top ten. Findings of the study overall: The authors offered the suggestion that each seasonal influenza vaccination recruits few new T cells.

The sequencing used PBMCs from blood, collected approximately 13 days after vaccination. The chain combines TRBV6-1 with TRBJ2-3; possibly TRBD2 for D (7 bases). This receptor was identified in a man aged 45 to 65 who received an inactivated influenza vaccine. The CDR3 region has the DNA TGTGCCAGCAGCTGGGGGGGGCAGAGCACAGATACGCAGTATTTT. Translation: CASSWGGQSTDTQYF.